A selection of T cell receptor beta chains follows, all from one sample in a study of blood T cell repertoires in COVID-19. Using immunoSEQ multiplex PCR, the repertoire was profiled, and TCRdb retains in-frame clones only, with some absent. The sample includes 90,000 to 100,000 clones, roughly nine tenths of them seen just once. Source material: peripheral blood. Receptors were obtained from a man aged 50-59 years with acute or convalescent COVID-19. CDR3s include the opening cysteine and the closing phenylalanine or tryptophan.

v_gene	j_gene	CDR3aa
TRBV19	TRBJ2-7	CASSITARVAYEQYF
TRBV5-1	TRBJ1-1	CASSGGKTEAFF
TRBV15	TRBJ1-5	CATSRDTTVRGQPQHF
TRBV19	TRBJ2-1	CASSHPTGSYNEQFF
TRBV6-5	TRBJ2-2	CASRRESDTGELFF
TRBV10-2	TRBJ2-3	CASSHPGLAGGVDTQYF
TRBV29-1	TRBJ2-7	CSVEDKTGTYEQYF
TRBV5-8	TRBJ2-2	CASSLVVGDSRGTGELFF
TRBV7-2	TRBJ2-1	CASSKGTSGTRGSYNEQFF
TRBV18	TRBJ2-2	CASSPPASGNTGELFF
TRBV27	TRBJ1-6	CASRGTVTNSPLHF
TRBV7-6	TRBJ2-1	CASSTASGLSSYNEQFF
TRBV7-4	TRBJ1-3	CASSLALPGRGNTIYF
TRBV24-1	TRBJ2-5	CATSDPTGLETQYF
TRBV29-1	TRBJ2-2	CSVDGRGLTGELFF
TRBV14	TRBJ2-7	CASSRIPGLETLPSYEQYF
TRBV20-1	TRBJ2-7	CSARVGGEQYF
TRBV21-1	TRBJ2-7	CASSKSRRIGGDLSYEQYF
TRBV7-2	TRBJ2-7	CASLLTSGSREQYF
TRBV9	TRBJ1-3	CASSARLLSGNTIYF
TRBV28	TRBJ1-5	CASSGAGGGQPQHF
TRBV29-1	TRBJ2-1	CSDVSGRAHNEQFF
TRBV5-1	TRBJ2-1	CASSPTGINGEQFF
TRBV11-3	TRBJ2-1	CASSLEGAGRFGQFF
TRBV28	TRBJ1-6	CASSLGQYNSPLHF
TRBV24-1	TRBJ2-1	CATSESSGTVNEQFF
TRBV18	TRBJ2-7	CASSPPSKESYEQYF
TRBV11-3	TRBJ2-2	CASSSRRGSGELFF
TRBV4-1	TRBJ1-3	CASSQEHGGHSGNTIYF
TRBV3-1/TRBV3-2	TRBJ2-3	CASSQVDGSTDTQYF
TRBV11-2	TRBJ2-7	CASSPRLNAAYEQYF
TRBV3-1/TRBV3-2	TRBJ2-7	CASSPTGTSGRYEQYF
TRBV6-5	TRBJ2-3	CASSSRTRDTQYF
TRBV7-9	TRBJ1-4	CASSQLQGRDEKLFF
TRBV15	TRBJ1-4	CATSRDGHQNEKLFF
TRBV7-9	TRBJ2-3	CASSPLTSGTDTQYF
TRBV2	TRBJ1-2	CASSRTGGNYGYTF
TRBV10-3	TRBJ2-3	CAIGRSGSTDTQYF
TRBV27	TRBJ2-6	CASSSGGANVLTF
TRBV19	TRBJ1-1	CASSFPKTGGLTEAFF
TRBV6-6	TRBJ1-5	CASTPDLAGQPQHF
TRBV19	TRBJ2-7	CASSIAVVAAGSPYEQYF
TRBV19	TRBJ1-1	CASSITGDTEAFF
TRBV6-1	TRBJ1-6	CASSEPGRVPTQHNNSPLHF
TRBV6-1	TRBJ2-7	CASSERVALKYEQYF
TRBV10-1	TRBJ2-3	CASTDQGLATDTQYF
TRBV30	TRBJ2-2	CAWTTSGQNTGELFF
TRBV11-1	TRBJ2-7	CASSRPGFTYEQYF
TRBV27	TRBJ2-3	CASSSPPGGADTQYF
TRBV30	TRBJ2-3	CAWSVLLGEVDTQYF
TRBV11-2	TRBJ2-5	CASSTPGTGGKTQYF
TRBV5-4	TRBJ2-7	CASSLGVSGRLAYEQYF
TRBV24-1	TRBJ1-2	CATRPSRTEARVGYTF
TRBV19	TRBJ2-5	CASSLLAGQETQYF
TRBV14	TRBJ2-2	CASSRAGAVSGELFF
TRBV5-1	TRBJ1-2	CASSPGQGSSGYTF
TRBV18	TRBJ2-4	CASSLRGDNNIQYF